The text below deals with one T cell receptor beta chain. The target antigen is unknown. Per germline, CDR1 MDHEN and CDR2 SYDVKM. The CDR3 contains 14 residues. The trim removed 7 bases at V and 11 bases at J, leaving 12 bases unmatched. This sample is part of a study of cytomegalovirus exposure and HLA in healthy donors. The PCR had 60 Vbeta and 13 Jbeta primers. Produced via immunoSEQ multiplex PCR; TCRdb's table is partial and in-frame only. Among about 160,000 clones listed, approximately 74% were seen once. Notes on the study in general: Upon later analysis, TCR association rates were observed to vary by HLA locus, being highest for DRB1 and lowest for HLA-C. A previous analysis found most TCR beta V segments productive roughly 87% or roughly 30% of the time. Some public TCRs appeared in many individuals, while most sequences were rare.

Sequencing was carried out using PBMCs. The receptor was isolated from a woman aged 25-40 years in good health and CMV-seronegative. The rearrangement joins TRBV28 to TRBJ1-4; 8 bases are a match to TRBD1. The CDR3 is CASNPLGQGRKLFF. In DNA, the CDR3 is TGTGCCAGCAACCCCCTTGGACAGGGAAGGAAACTGTTTTTT.